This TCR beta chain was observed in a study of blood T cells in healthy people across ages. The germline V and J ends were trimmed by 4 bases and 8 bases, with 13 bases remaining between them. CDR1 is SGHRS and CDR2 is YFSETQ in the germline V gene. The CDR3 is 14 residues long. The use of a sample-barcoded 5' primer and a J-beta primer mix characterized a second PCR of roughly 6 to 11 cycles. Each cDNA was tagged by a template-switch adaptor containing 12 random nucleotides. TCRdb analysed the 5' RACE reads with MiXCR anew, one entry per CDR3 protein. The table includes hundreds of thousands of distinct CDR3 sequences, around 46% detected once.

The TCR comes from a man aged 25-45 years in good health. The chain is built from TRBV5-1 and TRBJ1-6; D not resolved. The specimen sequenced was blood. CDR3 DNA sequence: TGCGCCAGCAGCATCGGACTGAGTGATTCACCCCTCCACTTT. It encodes CASSIGLSDSPLHF.